The 27 T cell receptor beta chains listed next were all sequenced from one sample in a study of blood T cell repertoires in COVID-19. Profiling relied on immunoSEQ multiplex PCR, and the TCRdb table lists in-frame clones only, not all of them. Of about 12,000 clones listed, about 70% were seen once; the top ten hold over 6%. Sequencing input: peripheral blood. These receptors all come from a man in his sixties with COVID-19, enrolled during active disease.

The chain is built from TRBV6-6 and TRBJ2-7, with 9 bases lining up with TRBD1. The germline V gene has CDR1 MNHNY and CDR2 SVGAGI (reference sequence). This CDR3 comprises 19 residues. V trimming: 5 bases; J trimming: 2 bases; junction bases outside the gene matches: 19. The CDR3 region has the DNA TGTGCCAGCAGTCGCTTTTTCCCGGGACAGGGCCCTACCACCTACGAGCAGTACGTC. Protein product: CASSRFFPGQGPTTYEQYV.

The rearrangement links TRBV29-1 to TRBJ2-3; D gene uncertain. This CDR3 is built from 12 residues. V lost 3 bases and J 0 bases, leaving 4 bases between the germline ends. CDR1 SQVTM and CDR2 ANQGSEA come from the germline V gene. CDR3 loop: CSVDFSTDTQYF. CDR3 coding DNA: TGCAGCGTTGACTTTAGCACAGATACGCAGTATTTT.

The V call is TRBV9, the J call TRBJ1-5; D may be TRBD1 (6 bases). Trimming stripped 4 bases from V and 13 bases from J, with 18 bases between. Germline lookup yields CDR1 SGDLS and CDR2 YYNGEE. The CDR3 consists of 13 residues. The CDR3 DNA reads TGTGCCAGCAGCACCCTTGAAACAGGGCTACAGCATTTT. It encodes CASSTLETGLQHF. Full variable domain (remainder filled in from reference TRBV9 and TRBJ1-5): DSGVTQTPKHLITATGQRVTLRCSPRSGDLSVYWYQQSLDQGLQFLIQYYNGEERAKGNILERFSAQQFPDLHSELNLSSLELGDSALYFCASSTLETGLQHFGDGTRLSIL.

This clone has more than one count but fewer than ten. The V gene is TRBV13, the J gene TRBJ1-6, with 9 bases aligning to TRBD1. This CDR3 region has 15 residues. Germline V gene data show CDR1 as PRHDT and CDR2 as FYEKMQ (reference sequence). Trimming at V came to 5 bases and at J to 10 bases, leaving 9 bases not matched to a gene. CDR3 in DNA: TGTGCCAGCAGCCCGGAGGGACAGGGTAACTCACCCCTCCACTTT. Translation gives CASSPEGQGNSPLHF.

This sequence joins TRBV24-1 and TRBJ2-5, with TRBD2 identical over 15 bases. Germline assignment: CDR1 KGHDR and CDR2 SFDVKD. V was clipped by 3 bases and J by 5 bases; unmatched bases: 3. The CDR3 contains 16 residues. The CDR3 region is CATSDPGLAGGETQYF. The CDR3 DNA reads TGTGCCACCAGTGATCCAGGACTAGCGGGAGGGGAGACCCAGTACTTC.

V and J are TRBV13 and TRBJ2-2; a possible D gene is TRBD2 (5 bases). Germline V lookup: CDR1 PRHDT, CDR2 FYEKMQ (reference sequence). This CDR3 is 13 amino acids long. Trimming cost V 5 bases and J 7 bases, with 11 bases left between them. The CDR3 spells CASSPREGGELFF. The CDR3 DNA sequence: TGTGCCAGCAGCCCCCGCGAGGGCGGGGAGCTGTTTTTT.

This chain connects TRBV13 to TRBJ1-3; D is ambiguous. Germline V gene lookup returns CDR1 PRHDT and CDR2 FYEKMQ (reference sequence). This CDR3 has 14 residues. The ends were cut back, 3 bases at V and 6 bases at J, with 12 bases in the middle. The CDR3 protein is CASSFGPTENTIYF. CDR3 coding DNA: TGTGCCAGCAGCTTTGGGCCCACCGAAAACACCATATATTTT.

The table lists this clone with a few counts. V usage is TRBV5-1 and J usage is TRBJ2-5; 10 bases map to TRBD2. The ends lost 2 bases at V and 5 bases at J; junction bases unmatched: 6. Germline CDR1 is SGHRS and CDR2 is YFSETQ. CDR3 length equals 15 residues. The CDR3 protein is CASSFLAGVGETQYF. The DNA of the CDR3 is TGCGCCAGCAGCTTCCTAGCGGGAGTAGGGGAGACCCAGTACTTC.

This chain uses TRBV10-3 with TRBJ2-1, with TRBD2 matching 9 bases. Germline V CDR1 and CDR2: ENHRY, SYGVKD. V lost 6 bases and J lost 4; bases outside the gene matches: 7. The CDR3 covers 15 residues. CDR3 sequence: CAIRPLAGNYNEQFF. Written as DNA, the CDR3 is TGTGCCATCAGACCGCTAGCGGGGAATTACAATGAGCAGTTCTTC.

The chain is built from TRBV27 and TRBJ1-2, with D unresolved. V lost 6 bases to trimming and J lost 7 bases, with 15 bases between them. The CDR3 is 13 residues long. In germline, CDR1 is MNHEY, CDR2 SMNVEV (reference sequence). The CDR3 sequence: CASSFKRFGGYTF. The CDR3 bases are TGTGCCAGCAGCTTTAAGCGGTTCGGTGGCTACACCTTC.

This clone was seen more than once but under ten times. CDR3 nucleotides: TGTGCCAGCAGCGTCCGGGACAGGGTTCCGTTACAGGTTAACTATGGCTACACCTTC. It yields the protein CASSVRDRVPLQVNYGYTF. The V and J genes are TRBV7-6 and TRBJ1-2, with TRBD1 identical over 9 bases. Per the germline V gene, CDR1 is SGHVS and CDR2 is FNYEAQ. The V segment lost 5 bases and the J segment 1 base; nucleotides outside the gene matches: 17. This CDR3 is 19 amino acids long.

This chain connects TRBV7-2 to TRBJ2-1; 10 positions match TRBD2. CDR3 length equals 14 residues. V gave up 8 bases and J gave up 9 bases; unmatched junction bases: 10. CDR1 SGHTA and CDR2 FQGNSA come from the germline V gene. The CDR3: CASLPPSGSIEQFF. The CDR3, as DNA: TGTGCCAGCCTCCCCCCTAGCGGGAGTATTGAGCAGTTCTTC.

The V and J genes are TRBV27 and TRBJ1-5; D ambiguous. The CDR3 consists of 13 residues. Per the germline V gene, CDR1 is MNHEY and CDR2 is SMNVEV (reference sequence). Between the trimmed V and J ends, which lost 2 bases and 4 bases, there was a span of 6 bases. CDR3 loop: CASSLGENQPQHF. As DNA, the CDR3 is TGTGCCAGCAGTTTAGGGGAGAATCAGCCCCAGCATTTT.

This clone occurred a few times. This chain joins TRBV19 and TRBJ2-3, with TRBD1 identical over 7 bases. Germline-derived CDR1 and CDR2 are LNHDA and SQIVND (reference sequence). The junction had 5 bases not matched to a gene; V was cut back by 6 bases and J by 2 bases. This CDR3 spans 14 amino acids. The CDR3 reads CASSFDRATDTQYF. DNA for the CDR3: TGTGCCAGTAGCTTCGACAGGGCCACAGATACGCAGTATTTT. Variable domain in full (rest from reference TRBV19 and TRBJ2-3): DGGITQSPKYLFRKEGQNVTLSCEQNLNHDAMYWYRQDPGQGLRLIYYSQIVNDFQKGDIAEGYSVSREKKESFPLTVTSAQKNPTAFYLCASSFDRATDTQYFGPGTRLTVL.

The gene calls are TRBV27 and TRBJ2-7; perhaps TRBD1 as D (5 bases). V dropped 7 bases and J dropped 6 bases, with 16 bases sitting between them. This CDR3 contains 13 residues. Germline assignment: CDR1 MNHEY and CDR2 SMNVEV (reference sequence). The CDR3 here is CASNSLGVGEQYV. The CDR3 DNA sequence: TGTGCCAGCAACTCTTTAGGGGTCGGCGAGCAGTACGTC.

The chain employs TRBV29-1 and TRBJ2-1; TRBD2 might be the D (6 bases). Trimming took off 3 bases at V and 0 bases at J, with 18 bases between the two ends. The CDR3 is 17 amino acids. Germline V gene sequence: CDR1 SQVTM, CDR2 ANQGSEA. CDR3 DNA sequence: TGCAGCGTTGATAGCAGCCGGGACTTAAGCTCCTACAATGAGCAGTTCTTC. Translation gives CSVDSSRDLSSYNEQFF.

The chain carries TRBV5-1 and TRBJ2-1; 8 bases match TRBD2. The CDR3 is 16 amino acids. Looked up from germline, CDR1 is SGHRS and CDR2 is YFSETQ. Unmatched junction bases numbered 11, after V lost 0 bases and J lost 9 bases. DNA of the CDR3: TGCGCCAGCAGCTTGGTCGGACTAGCAGAAGACGGTGAGCAGTTCTTC. Translated: CASSLVGLAEDGEQFF.

J is TRBJ1-3 and V is TRBV12-3 or TRBV12-4; D is perhaps TRBD1 (5 bases). There are 13 residues in the CDR3. Trimming removed 6 bases at V and 3 bases at J, with 9 bases between. CDR3 bases: TGTGCCAGCAGCCTACAGGTTGGAAACACCATATATTTT. Translating gives CASSLQVGNTIYF.

The V gene is TRBV5-1, the J gene TRBJ2-1; 11 positions match TRBD1. J lost 7 bases, V lost 2 bases, and 2 bases had no gene match. The CDR3 is 14 amino acids. The V gene's germline CDR1 is SGHRS and CDR2 YFSETQ. The CDR3 coding sequence is TGCGCCAGCAGCTTTGGGACAGGGGGGAATGAGCAGTTCTTC. Amino acid sequence: CASSFGTGGNEQFF.

The rearrangement links TRBV4-1 to TRBJ1-1, with 10 nucleotides matching TRBD1. The CDR3 consists of 15 residues. From germline, CDR1 is MGHRA and CDR2 YSYEKL. After removal of 4 bases from V and 6 bases from J, the junction contained 8 bases not matched to a gene. In DNA form, the CDR3 reads TGCGCCAGCAGCCTGGGACAGGGGATGTCTGCTGAAGCTTTCTTT. Its translation is CASSLGQGMSAEAFF.

The rearrangement uses TRBV11-3 and TRBJ1-3; D is unresolved. The CDR3 totals 15 residues. Trimming pared 5 bases from V and 0 bases from J, leaving 11 bases between. The germline V gene encodes CDR1 SGHNT and CDR2 YENEEA. This chain's CDR3 is CASSTGGSSGNTIYF. The CDR3 DNA follows: TGTGCCAGCAGCACCGGAGGGTCCTCTGGAAACACCATATATTTT. Full variable domain (rest looked up from reference TRBV11-3 and TRBJ1-3): EAGVVQSPRYKIIEKKQPVAFWCNPISGHNTLYWYLQNLGQGPELLIRYENEEAVDDSQLPKDRFSAERLKGVDSTLKIQPAELGDSAVYLCASSTGGSSGNTIYFGEGSWLTVV.

V is TRBV6-6 and J is TRBJ2-3; 7 nucleotides agree with TRBD2. CDR3 length equals 16 residues. With V trimmed by 8 bases and J by 0 bases, 11 bases remained unmatched. In germline, CDR1 is MNHNY, CDR2 SVGAGI (reference sequence). The CDR3 nucleotides are TGTGCCAGCGGGAGGGGAACTCTTCCTAGCACAGATACGCAGTATTTT. It encodes CASGRGTLPSTDTQYF.

V and J are TRBV18 and TRBJ2-7, with 7 nucleotides matching TRBD1. This CDR3 is 14 amino acids long. V trimming: 6 bases; J trimming: 0 bases; junction bases outside the gene matches: 5. The germline V gene has CDR1 KGHSH and CDR2 LQKENI. CDR3 in DNA: TGTGCCAGCTCCACCGCAGGGGGCTCCTACGAGCAGTACTTC. It is translated as CASSTAGGSYEQYF.

This chain uses TRBV7-3 with TRBJ2-1, with 7 positions matching TRBD2. Trimming removed 1 base from V and 7 bases from J; junction bases left unmatched: 7. In germline, CDR1 is SGHTA, CDR2 FQGTGA. CDR3 length: 15 residues. The CDR3, as DNA: TGTGCCAGCAGCTTAATGGCGGGAGTGGGTAATGAGCAGTTCTTC. Its protein product is CASSLMAGVGNEQFF.

A few counts support this clone. V gene TRBV27 combines with J gene TRBJ1-1, with TRBD1 matching 8 bases. After removal of 3 bases from V and 1 base from J, the junction contained 4 bases not matched to a gene. The germline V gene has CDR1 MNHEY and CDR2 SMNVEV (reference sequence). The CDR3 is 15 amino acids. CDR3 residues: CASSFRGLTNTEAFF. The CDR3 DNA sequence: TGTGCCAGCAGTTTCAGGGGGCTAACGAACACTGAAGCTTTCTTT.

The V and J genes are TRBV29-1 and TRBJ1-4; the D gene is possibly TRBD1 (6 bases). The CDR3 runs to 15 residues. Between the trimmed V and J ends, which lost 5 bases and 2 bases, there was a span of 15 bases. Germline V CDR1 and CDR2: SQVTM, ANQGSEA. CDR3 sequence (DNA): TGCAGCGTTTCGGGCAGGGGTTGGACTAATGAAAAACTGTTTTTT. This codes for CSVSGRGWTNEKLFF.

This clone occurred a few times. The rearrangement uses TRBV19 and TRBJ1-1; D uncertain. V lost 5 bases to trimming and J lost 5 bases, with 18 bases between them. Germline V gene lookup returns CDR1 LNHDA and CDR2 SQIVND (reference sequence). This CDR3 comprises 15 residues. CDR3 coding DNA: TGTGCCAGTAGTCTCGGGTCCGGGGTGGGTACTGAAGCTTTCTTT. This encodes CASSLGSGVGTEAFF.